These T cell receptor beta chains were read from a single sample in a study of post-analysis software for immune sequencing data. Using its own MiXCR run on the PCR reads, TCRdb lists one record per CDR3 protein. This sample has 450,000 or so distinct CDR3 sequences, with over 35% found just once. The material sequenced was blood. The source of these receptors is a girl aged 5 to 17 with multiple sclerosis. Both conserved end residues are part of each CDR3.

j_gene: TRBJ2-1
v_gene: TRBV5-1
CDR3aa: CASSLATLVGDEQFF

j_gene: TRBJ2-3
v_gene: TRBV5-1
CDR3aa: CASRTGDTQYF

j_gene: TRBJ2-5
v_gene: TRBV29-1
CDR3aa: CSVEGVRDRGSETQYF

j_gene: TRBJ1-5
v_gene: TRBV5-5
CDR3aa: CASSPGQDYSNQPQHF

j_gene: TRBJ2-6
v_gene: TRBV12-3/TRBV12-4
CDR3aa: CASSSNSGANVLTF

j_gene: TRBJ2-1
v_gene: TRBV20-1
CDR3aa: CSARLAGPYNEQFF

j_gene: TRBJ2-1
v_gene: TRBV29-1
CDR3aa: CSVLAGGLDEQFF

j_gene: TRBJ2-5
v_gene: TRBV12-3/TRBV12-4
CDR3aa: CASSFRTGGETQYF

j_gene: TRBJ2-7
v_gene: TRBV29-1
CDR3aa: CSFKGEYEQYF

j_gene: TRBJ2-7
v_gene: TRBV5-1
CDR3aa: CASSLTGGASTYEQYF

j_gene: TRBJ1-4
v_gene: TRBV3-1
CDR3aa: CAGSQSSGQGNEKLFF

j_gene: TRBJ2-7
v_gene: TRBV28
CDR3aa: CASSIRQWERYEQYF

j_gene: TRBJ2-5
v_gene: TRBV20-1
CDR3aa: CRGREQQETQYF

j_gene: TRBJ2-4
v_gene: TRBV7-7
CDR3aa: CASSPKNVAKNIQYF

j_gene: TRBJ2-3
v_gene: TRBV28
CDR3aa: CASSPRHGTGKDTQYF

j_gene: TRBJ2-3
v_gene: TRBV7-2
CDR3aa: CASSLDTSTDTQYF

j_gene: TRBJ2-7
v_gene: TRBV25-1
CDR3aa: CASSGRVPYEQYF

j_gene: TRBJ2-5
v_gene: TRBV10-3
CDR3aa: CAISESGQTGETQYF

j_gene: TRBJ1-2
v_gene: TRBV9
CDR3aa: CASSAGDRLGGYTF

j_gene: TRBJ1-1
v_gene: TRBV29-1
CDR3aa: CSVEGGGMGEDTEAFF

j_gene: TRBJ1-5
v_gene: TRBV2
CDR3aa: CASRLGRFRNQPQHF

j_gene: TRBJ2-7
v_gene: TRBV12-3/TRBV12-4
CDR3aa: CGSSLDRGISEQYF

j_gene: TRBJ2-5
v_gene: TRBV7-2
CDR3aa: CASIKDRAETQYF

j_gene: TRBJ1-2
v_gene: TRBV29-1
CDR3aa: CSVGGAGALRGYTF

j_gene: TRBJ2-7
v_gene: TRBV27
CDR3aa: CAIPPGGVSYEQYF

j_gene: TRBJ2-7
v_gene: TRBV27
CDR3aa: CASRTTSGLAYEQYF

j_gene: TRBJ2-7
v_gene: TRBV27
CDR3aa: CASSLTTNYELYF

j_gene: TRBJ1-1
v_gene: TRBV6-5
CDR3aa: CASSYVEGPGGTEAFF

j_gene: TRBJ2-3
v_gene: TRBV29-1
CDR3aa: CSVEDTEGLTDTQYF

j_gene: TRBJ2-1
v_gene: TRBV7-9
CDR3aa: CAGSSLLAGGHNEQFF

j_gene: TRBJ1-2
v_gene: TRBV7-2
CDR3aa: CASSMDINYGYTF

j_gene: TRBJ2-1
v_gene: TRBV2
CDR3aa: CASSLRDWALNEQFF

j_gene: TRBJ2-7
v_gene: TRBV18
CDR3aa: CASSPPGTGQTYEQYF

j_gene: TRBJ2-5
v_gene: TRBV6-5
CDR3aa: CASSYPTSGSFVSEETQYF

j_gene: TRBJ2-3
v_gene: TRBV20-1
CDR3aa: CSAVGTSGNEDTQYF

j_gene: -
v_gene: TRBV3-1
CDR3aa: CASSHPDRGHEQYF

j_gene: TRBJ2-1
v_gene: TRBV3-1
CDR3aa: CASSPTPYNEQFF

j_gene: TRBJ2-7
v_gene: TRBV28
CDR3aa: CASLDGREVRYEQYF

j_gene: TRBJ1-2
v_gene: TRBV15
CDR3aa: CATSREQRYYGYTF

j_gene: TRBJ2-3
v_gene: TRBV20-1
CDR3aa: CSASNLAGGDTQYF

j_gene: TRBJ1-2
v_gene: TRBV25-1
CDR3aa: CASTRTGNYGYTF

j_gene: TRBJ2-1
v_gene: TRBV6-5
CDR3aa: CASSYPGKGTSGYYEQFF

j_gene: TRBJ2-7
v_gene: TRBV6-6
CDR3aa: CASSYGVAADYEQYF

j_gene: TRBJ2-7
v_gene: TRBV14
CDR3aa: CASSQGVILRDRGREQYF

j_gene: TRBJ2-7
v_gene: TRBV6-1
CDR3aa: CASRPALSYEQYF

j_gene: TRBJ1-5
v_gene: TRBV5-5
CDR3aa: CASSWGQGGQPQHF

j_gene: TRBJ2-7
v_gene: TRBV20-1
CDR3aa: CSARGGGLADFYEQYF